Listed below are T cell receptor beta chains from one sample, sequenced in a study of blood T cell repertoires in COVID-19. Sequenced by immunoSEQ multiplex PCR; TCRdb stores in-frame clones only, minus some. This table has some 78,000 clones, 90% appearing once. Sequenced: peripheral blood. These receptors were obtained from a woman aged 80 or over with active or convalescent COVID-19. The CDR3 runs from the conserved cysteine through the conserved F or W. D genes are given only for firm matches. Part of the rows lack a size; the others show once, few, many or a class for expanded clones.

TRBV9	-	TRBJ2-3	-	CASSVDLSDTQYF	TGTGCCAGCAGCGTAGATTTGTCGGATACGCAGTATTTT
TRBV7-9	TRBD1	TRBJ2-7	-	CASSSPGQGEQYF	TGTGCCAGCAGCTCACCCGGACAGGGTGAGCAGTACTTC
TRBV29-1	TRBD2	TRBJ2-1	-	CSVRTSGRDEQFF	TGCAGCGTCCGGACTAGCGGGAGGGATGAGCAGTTCTTC
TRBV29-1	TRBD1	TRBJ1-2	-	CSVEDRDRGDYGYTF	TGCAGCGTTGAAGATAGGGACAGGGGGGACTATGGCTACACCTTC
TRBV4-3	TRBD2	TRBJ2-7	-	CASSQDWGLAGGWQYF	TGCGCCAGCAGCCAAGATTGGGGACTAGCGGGAGGTTGGCAGTACTTC
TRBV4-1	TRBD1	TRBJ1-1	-	CASSPRGDRLNTEAFF	TGCGCCAGCAGCCCCCGAGGGGACAGGCTGAACACTGAAGCTTTCTTT
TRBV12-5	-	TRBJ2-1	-	CASDRGSSYNEQFF	TGTGCTAGTGATCGGGGGAGCTCCTACAATGAGCAGTTCTTC
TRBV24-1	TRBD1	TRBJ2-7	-	CATSENRGTYEQYF	TGTGCCACCAGTGAAAACAGGGGGACCTACGAGCAGTACTTC
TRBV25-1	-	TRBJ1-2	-	CASSEYKGNYGYTF	TGTGCCAGCAGTGAATATAAGGGGAACTATGGCTACACCTTC
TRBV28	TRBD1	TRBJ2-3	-	CASIQGAGTDTQYF	TGTGCCAGCATCCAGGGGGCTGGCACAGATACGCAGTATTTT
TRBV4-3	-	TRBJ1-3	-	CASSPGWPPSLGNTIYF	TGCGCCAGCAGCCCAGGGTGGCCCCCTTCACTTGGAAACACCATATATTTT
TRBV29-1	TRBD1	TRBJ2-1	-	CSVRGQGSGNEQFF	TGCAGCGTCAGAGGACAGGGAAGTGGCAATGAGCAGTTCTTC
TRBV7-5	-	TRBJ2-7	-	CARSLAEAYEQYF	TGTGCCAGAAGCTTGGCGGAGGCCTACGAGCAGTACTTC
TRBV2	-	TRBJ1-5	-	CASSERAGGNQPQHF	TGTGCCAGCAGTGAGAGGGCAGGGGGCAATCAGCCCCAGCATTTT
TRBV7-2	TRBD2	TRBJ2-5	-	CASSPGTSGSASHMETQYF	TGTGCCAGCAGCCCAGGGACTAGCGGGAGCGCATCCCACATGGAGACCCAGTACTTC
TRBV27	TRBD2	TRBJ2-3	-	CASRGLAGYTDTQYF	TGTGCCAGCAGGGGACTAGCGGGTTACACAGATACGCAGTATTTT
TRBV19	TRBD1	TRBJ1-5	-	CASSPGTVNQPQHF	TGTGCCAGTAGCCCTGGGACAGTTAATCAGCCCCAGCATTTT
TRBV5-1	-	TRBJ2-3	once	CASSLEQFTDTQYF	TGCGCCAGCAGCTTGGAACAGTTCACAGATACGCAGTATTTT
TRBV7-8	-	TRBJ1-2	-	CASSPGLPENYGYTF	TGTGCCAGCAGCCCGGGACTCCCAGAAAACTATGGCTACACCTTC
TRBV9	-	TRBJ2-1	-	CASSVGGRNTLFGNEQFF	TGTGCCAGCAGCGTAGGGGGGAGGAACACCCTTTTTGGGAATGAGCAGTTCTTC
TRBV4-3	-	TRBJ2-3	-	CASSRRATSDTQYF	TGCGCCAGCAGCCGCCGCGCGACTTCAGATACGCAGTATTTT
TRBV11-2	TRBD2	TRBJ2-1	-	CASSSNLLAGVGNEQFF	TGTGCCAGCAGCTCCAACTTACTAGCGGGAGTTGGCAATGAGCAGTTCTTC
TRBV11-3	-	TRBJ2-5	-	CASSADGVTQYF	TGTGCCAGCAGCGCAGACGGAGTGACCCAGTACTTC
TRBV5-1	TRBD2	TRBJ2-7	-	CASSAGLAGGRHEQYF	TGCGCCAGCAGCGCCGGACTAGCGGGAGGGAGGCACGAGCAGTACTTC
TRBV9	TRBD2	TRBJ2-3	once	CASSVTSAITDTQYF	TGTGCCAGCAGCGTAACTAGCGCCATCACAGATACGCAGTATTTT
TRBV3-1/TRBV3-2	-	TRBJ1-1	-	CASSQGQSRGTEAFF	TGTGCCAGCAGCCAAGGACAGTCCAGGGGTACTGAAGCTTTCTTT
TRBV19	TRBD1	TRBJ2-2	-	CASSPGQGNTGELFF	TGTGCCAGTAGCCCGGGACAGGGTAACACCGGGGAGCTGTTTTTT
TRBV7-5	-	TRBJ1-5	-	CARSLAEQGLRQPQHF	TGTGCCAGAAGCTTAGCAGAACAGGGGCTTAGGCAGCCCCAGCATTTT
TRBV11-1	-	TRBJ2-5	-	CASSLAAGRQETQYF	TGTGCCAGCAGCTTAGCAGCAGGGCGCCAAGAGACCCAGTACTTC
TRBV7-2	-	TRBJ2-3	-	CASSLGGQADTQYF	TGTGCCAGCAGCTTAGGGGGCCAGGCAGATACGCAGTATTTT
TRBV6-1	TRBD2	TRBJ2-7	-	CASSVIGTSGTTYEQYF	TGTGCCAGCAGTGTAATAGGGACTAGCGGGACCACCTACGAGCAGTACTTC
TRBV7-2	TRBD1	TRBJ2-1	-	CASSSQGADNEQFF	TGTGCCAGCAGCTCCCAGGGGGCAGACAATGAGCAGTTCTTC
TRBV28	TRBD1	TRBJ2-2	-	CASSSGQATGELFF	TGTGCCAGCAGTTCTGGACAGGCGACCGGGGAGCTGTTTTTT
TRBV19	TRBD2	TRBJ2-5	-	CASSISAGGRETQYF	TGTGCCAGTAGTATATCAGCGGGAGGGCGGGAGACCCAGTACTTC
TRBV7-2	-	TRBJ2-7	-	CASTQGHSYEQYF	TGTGCCAGCACCCAGGGGCACTCCTACGAGCAGTACTTC
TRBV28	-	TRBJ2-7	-	CASRHAPDNHEQYF	TGTGCCAGCAGGCACGCCCCGGACAACCACGAGCAGTACTTC
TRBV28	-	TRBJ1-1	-	CASRSDNLNTEAFF	TGTGCCAGCAGATCTGACAACCTGAACACTGAAGCTTTCTTT